Each of the 7 T cell receptor beta chains below was sequenced from the same sample in a study of T cell responses to AZD1222 COVID-19 vaccine. Generated by immunoSEQ multiplex PCR, the TCRdb table keeps only in-frame clones and is missing some. This sample has about 200,000 clones, with about 95% found just once. Sequenced here: peripheral blood, sampled 28 days after the second dose of the MenACWY control vaccine. All receptors come from an adult who received the MenACWY meningococcal vaccine as a control.

This chain uses TRBV11-3 with TRBJ2-7, with D unclear. Germline V gene lookup returns CDR1 SGHNT and CDR2 YENEEA. The CDR3 loop spans 13 amino acids. The V end lost 1 base, the J end lost 2 bases, and 6 bases lay between the germline ends. CDR3 DNA: TGTGCCAGCAGCTTAGGGCCCGCCTACGAGCAGTACTTC. Translation gives CASSLGPAYEQYF.

The chain couples TRBV15 to TRBJ1-2; TRBD1 is a possible D gene (5 bases). The germline CDR1 and CDR2 sequences are LNHNV and YYDKDF (reference sequence). V was shortened by 3 bases and J by 6 bases, with 20 bases between the two germline ends. The CDR3 consists of 16 residues. CDR3 sequence: CATSRITRETGDGYTF. The CDR3, as DNA: TGTGCCACCAGCAGGATAACCAGGGAGACGGGCGATGGCTACACCTTC.

J is TRBJ1-1 and V is TRBV11-2; D remains ambiguous. The CDR3 is 12 residues long. The germline CDR1 and CDR2 sequences are SGHAT and FQNNGV. Trimming removed 8 bases from V and 3 bases from J, with 10 bases in between. CDR3: CASSIGYTEAFF. The DNA of the CDR3 is TGTGCCAGCTCCATTGGCTACACTGAAGCTTTCTTT. Combining the CDR3 with reference TRBV11-2 and TRBJ1-1 gives the whole variable domain EAGVAQSPRYKIIEKRQSVAFWCNPISGHATLYWYQQILGQGPKLLIQFQNNGVVDDSQLPKDRFSAERLKGVDSTLKIQPAKLEDSAVYLCASSIGYTEAFFGQGTRLTVV.

The chain has TRBV7-9 and TRBJ2-7; D unclear. The germline V gene encodes CDR1 SEHNR and CDR2 FQNEAQ (reference sequence). The ends were cut back, 5 bases at V and 6 bases at J, with 11 bases in the middle. The length of the CDR3 is 12 residues. The CDR3 bases are TGTGCCAGCAGCCACCGTCCGTCCGAGCAGTACTTC. Amino acids: CASSHRPSEQYF.

The genes are TRBV7-2 and TRBJ2-7, with TRBD2 as a possible D gene (6 bases). The CDR3 contains 14 residues. CDR1 and CDR2 (germline): SGHTA, FQGNSA. Trimming shortened V by 3 bases and J by 3 bases, and 12 bases separated the two germline ends. The DNA of the CDR3 is TGTGCCAGCAGCTTTGCCCCCGGGGGCTACGAGCAGTACTTC. This translates into CASSFAPGGYEQYF.

This chain connects TRBV27 to TRBJ2-7; no reliable D call. This CDR3 region has 13 residues. Trimming cost V 4 bases and J 2 bases, with 9 bases left between them. The germline V gene has CDR1 MNHEY and CDR2 SMNVEV (reference sequence). The CDR3: CASSYRETYEQYF. For the CDR3, the DNA is TGTGCCAGCAGTTATAGAGAAACCTACGAGCAGTACTTC.

This chain links TRBV3-1 (or the pseudogene TRBV3-2) with TRBJ1-1, with unresolved D. The V gene's germline CDR1 is LGHDT and CDR2 YNNKEL (reference sequence). Trimming shortened V by 0 bases and J by 4 bases, and 6 bases separated the two germline ends. The CDR3 extends over 13 amino acids. CDR3 loop: CASSQDTGTEAFF. The DNA for the CDR3 is TGTGCCAGCAGCCAAGATACGGGCACTGAAGCTTTCTTT.